This TCR beta chain was obtained from a study of Graves' ophthalmopathy and Graves' hyperthyroidism. Whole-study context: The collection of peripheral blood took place at initial diagnosis, before any treatment. Study-level points and caveats: Blood shared most expanded thyroid clonotypes above 0.001 frequency.

Amplified material comprised TCR beta CDR3 regions derived from RNA transcripts. HTBI primers served in a first-round RT-PCR, which a second-round multiplex PCR followed. TCRdb re-analysed the multiplex PCR reads in MiXCR, keeping a single row per CDR3 protein. Counted here are 240,000 or so distinct CDR3 sequences, around 45% occurring once; the ten biggest clones make up approximately 44%. Sampling about 9.7 ml of fresh peripheral blood provided the PBMCs. This clonotype has just a few counts. Its specificity is not known. The TCR sequence derives from an adult man with Graves' ophthalmopathy. The sequenced sample consisted of peripheral blood.

This chain's CDR3 is CASSWGEENAFF. The CDR3 coding sequence is TGTGCCAGCAGCTGGGGGGAGGAGAACGCTTTCTTT. The rearrangement uses TRBV5-5 and TRBJ1-1, with TRBD1 as a possible D gene (5 bases). This CDR3 has 12 amino acids. From germline, CDR1 is SGHKS and CDR2 YYEKEE (reference sequence). The germline V and J ends were trimmed by 3 bases and 11 bases, with 14 bases remaining between them.